A single sample is the source of the 10 T cell receptor beta chains below, sequenced in a study of regulatory T cells in long-lasting Graves disease. Building the TCR beta libraries relied on iRepertoire HTBI primers, and CDR3 regions underwent Arm-PCR. MiXCR was run by TCRdb on the multiplex PCR reads, yielding one entry per CDR3 protein. The sample includes over 350,000 distinct CDR3 sequences, 14% of them seen just once. Time point: newly diagnosed GD, antithyroid drugs for less than 3 months. From PBMCs, RNA was extracted and then used to make the TCR library. These data were also reused for a study on T cells in Graves' hyperthyroidism and ophthalmopathy.

The starting material was peripheral blood mononuclear cells (PBMCs), obtained at new diagnosis, from a patient treated with antithyroid drugs. The receptors were gathered from a woman between 45 and 65 years old with Graves disease.

In its sample, this clonotype was seen many times. V and J are TRBV28 and TRBJ1-1; 8 nucleotides line up with TRBD1. Per germline, CDR1 MDHEN and CDR2 SYDVKM. J gave up 1 base and V 3 bases, and 10 bases lay outside the gene matches. The CDR3 loop spans 17 amino acids. CDR3 bases: TGTGCCAGCAGTTTGGTATCAGGGGGCGCCGGGAACACTGAAGCTTTCTTT. It codes for CASSLVSGGAGNTEAFF.

This clonotype was found many times. The gene calls are TRBV28 and TRBJ2-3; TRBD1 matches at 10 bases. Germline assignment: CDR1 MDHEN and CDR2 SYDVKM. This CDR3 comprises 15 residues. Germline trimming cut 7 bases from V and 4 bases from J; bases unmatched to any gene: 8. The chain's CDR3 is CASNSDRGNPDTQYF. In DNA, the CDR3 is TGTGCCAGCAATTCGGACAGGGGGAATCCAGATACGCAGTATTTT.

This clonotype was observed at least ten times. At one end the junction does not follow the germline gene, possibly because of a read error. This chain connects TRBV5-1 to TRBJ1-1; no clear D gene. CDR3 length: 13 residues. Per germline, CDR1 SGHRS and CDR2 YFSETQ. The CDR3 nucleotides read TGTGCCAGCAGTTGGACGGCGAACACTGAAGCTTTCTTT. Protein: CASSWTANTEAFF.

This clonotype was seen repeatedly, ten times or more. The V gene is TRBV6-2 or TRBV6-3, the J gene TRBJ2-3; 15 bases match TRBD2. The CDR3 is 16 residues long. V shed 5 bases, J shed 5 bases, and the junction held 5 bases outside the gene matches. Germline V gene sequence: CDR1 MNHEY, CDR2 SVGEGT. This CDR3 is CASSRTSGRAEDTQYF. DNA for the CDR3: TGTGCCAGCAGTCGGACTAGCGGGAGGGCCGAAGATACGCAGTATTTT.

This clonotype was seen many times. This chain joins TRBV30 and TRBJ1-2, with unresolved D. Germline CDR1 GTSNPN, CDR2 SVGIG (reference sequence). V lost 0 bases and J lost 7, with 12 bases in between. The CDR3 extends over 13 amino acids. The CDR3 is CAWSVLGVAGYTF. Here the CDR3 DNA reads TGTGCCTGGAGTGTACTTGGGGTGGCTGGCTACACCTTC.

J is TRBJ2-1 and V is TRBV20-1, with 8 bases lining up with TRBD1. The CDR3 runs to 15 residues. Germline lookup yields CDR1 DFQATT and CDR2 SNEGSKA (reference sequence). The V segment lost 0 bases and the J segment 6 bases; nucleotides outside the gene matches: 7. The CDR3 nucleotides are TGCAGTGCTAGAGAAACGGGACAGGTCGGCAATGAGCAGTTCTTC. It encodes CSARETGQVGNEQFF.

This clonotype was observed a few times. This chain's CDR3 is CASSPWTGDPGNTIYF. CDR3 nucleotide sequence: TGTGCCAGCTCACCATGGACAGGCGACCCTGGAAACACCATATATTTT. The rearrangement joins TRBV18 to TRBJ1-3, with TRBD1 matching over 7 bases. The CDR3 consists of 16 residues. From germline, CDR1 is KGHSH and CDR2 LQKENI. Unmatched junction bases numbered 6, after V lost 2 bases and J lost 2 bases.

This clonotype was detected many times. The chain links TRBV20-1 to TRBJ1-1, with 9 bases that match TRBD1. V dropped 5 bases and J dropped 0; count of bases not matched to a gene: 7. The CDR3 spans 15 residues. Germline V gene sequence: CDR1 DFQATT, CDR2 SNEGSKA (reference sequence). The DNA of the CDR3 is TGCAGTGCTGTCGGGACAGGGAACATGAACACTGAAGCTTTCTTT. This sequence encodes CSAVGTGNMNTEAFF.

This clonotype has at least ten counts. This rearrangement joins TRBV30 to TRBJ1-6; D uncertain. Looked up from germline, CDR1 is GTSNPN and CDR2 is SVGIG (reference sequence). V was trimmed by 3 bases and J by 7 bases, leaving 4 bases between them. The CDR3 runs to 11 residues. For the CDR3, the DNA is TGTGCCTGGAGGGGAAATTCACCCCTCCACTTT. This translates into CAWRGNSPLHF.

This clonotype was detected many times. The chain joins TRBV5-1 to TRBJ2-1; TRBD1 or TRBD2 may be the D gene (6 bases each). V lost 4 bases to trimming and J lost 9 bases, with 26 bases between them. The germline V gene encodes CDR1 SGHRS and CDR2 YFSETQ. The CDR3 length is 17 residues. The CDR3 region has the DNA TGCGCCAGCAGCGGAGGGCGAACAGGGTCGGGTTCGTTTGAGCAGTTCTTC. It specifies CASSGGRTGSGSFEQFF.